This TCR beta chain comes out of a study of blood T cell repertoires in COVID-19. In the study overall: The cDNA or gDNA used as material had been derived from T cells, B-cell-depleted T cells, or PBMCs.

The CDR3 has 13 residues. Germline V gene data show CDR1 as SNHLY and CDR2 as FYNNEI. V was shortened by 4 bases and J by 6 bases, with 7 bases between the two germline ends. Authors' data handling: Estimation of nucleated cell counts was performed using reference gene primer amplification. Generated by immunoSEQ multiplex PCR, the TCRdb table keeps only in-frame clones and is missing some. The V and J calls and clone size are taken from that table; D and trimming were inferred from the DNA. In the table there are fewer than 70,000 clones, around 78% of which are singletons. The TCR sequence derives from a human donor in a cohort sampled during active COVID-19. V is TRBV2 and J is TRBJ1-6, with D perhaps TRBD1 (6 bases). Sequencing was performed on peripheral blood. The CDR3 coding sequence is TGTGCCAGCAGTGGCAGGGGTAATTCACCCCTCCACTTT. Amino acid sequence: CASSGRGNSPLHF.